Each of the 27 T cell receptor beta chains below was sequenced from the same sample in a study of blood T cells in healthy people across ages. A sample-barcoded 5' primer and a J-beta primer mix were used in a second PCR of roughly 6 to 12 cycles. Each CDR3 protein gets one entry after TCRdb re-called the 5' RACE reads with MiXCR. This table has roughly 800,000 distinct CDR3 sequences, roughly 34% appearing once. Sequencing used blood. These receptor sequences come from a man between 18 and 35 years old in good health.

In nucleotides, the CDR3 is TGCAGTGCCCTGAGCGGGGGGGCCTGGAATGAGCAGTACTTC. Translating it yields CSALSGGAWNEQYF. J is TRBJ2-5 and V is TRBV20-1; TRBD2 matches at 10 bases. V gave up 6 bases and J gave up 11 bases; unmatched junction bases: 15. The CDR3 consists of 14 residues. Germline loops: CDR1 DFQATT, CDR2 SNEGSKA (reference sequence).

Regarding this clonotype: A much bigger clone sits one base away, suggesting this may be a read error. This chain connects TRBV20-1 to TRBJ2-1; perhaps D is TRBD1 or TRBD2 (6 bases each). The end of the DNA fits TRBJ2-7 better, so the J call may be wrong. Germline V CDR1 and CDR2: DFQATT, SNEGSKA (reference sequence). The CDR3 loop spans 17 amino acids. CDR3 DNA: TGCAGTGCCCCCGCCGGGGGCGACCCTAGCTCCTACAATGAGCAGTACTTC. Translating gives CSAPAGGDPSSYNEQYF.

Turning to this clonotype: One junction end does not reproduce the germline sequence, and a read error may be involved. The rearrangement links TRBV18 to TRBJ2-3; D may be TRBD1 (5 bases). The CDR3 totals 13 residues. Per germline, CDR1 KGHSH and CDR2 LQKENI. CDR3 nucleotide sequence: TGTGCCAGCTCACCCGACAGCACAGATACGCTGTATTTT. This codes for CASSPDSTDTLYF.

The CDR3 region is CASSFRTAKNIQYF. For the CDR3, the DNA is TGTGCCAGCAGCTTTCGGACTGCCAAAAACATTCAGTACTTC. V is TRBV5-4 and J is TRBJ2-4; TRBD2 is a possible D gene (5 bases). Germline-derived CDR1 and CDR2 are SGHNT and YYREEE (reference sequence). This CDR3 contains 14 residues. V shed 2 bases and J shed 1 base, with 7 bases lying between them.

This clonotype was counted once. Germline is not matched at one junction end, which may reflect a read error. This sequence joins TRBV12-3 or TRBV12-4 and TRBJ1-5, with D possibly TRBD1 on 5 matching bases. The CDR3 is made up of 15 amino acids. CDR3 sequence reads: CANSLAVGAHQPQHF. The CDR3 DNA reads as TGTGCCAACAGTTTAGCAGTAGGGGCTCATCAGCCCCAGCATTTT.

The chain combines TRBV4-1 with TRBJ1-5; D possibly corresponds to TRBD1 (5 bases). V was pared by 6 bases and J by 0 bases, with 12 bases between. The CDR3 extends over 15 amino acids. Looked up from germline, CDR1 is MGHRA and CDR2 is YSYEKL. The CDR3 is CASSHRFNSNQPQHF. The CDR3 DNA reads TGCGCCAGCAGTCACAGGTTTAATAGCAATCAGCCCCAGCATTTT.

This clonotype was counted between two and nine times. V and J are TRBV5-1 and TRBJ1-2; D perhaps matches TRBD1 (6 bases). CDR1 and CDR2 (germline): SGHRS, YFSETQ. V was trimmed by 2 bases and J by 6 bases, leaving 8 bases between them. CDR3 length: 12 amino acids. CDR3 sequence reads: CASSFNRDGYTF. The CDR3 DNA reads TGCGCCAGCAGCTTTAACAGGGATGGCTACACCTTC.

As concerns this clonotype: A clone one base away is much larger, so this may be a read error. The rearrangement uses TRBV12-3 or TRBV12-4 and TRBJ2-3; tentatively, D is TRBD2 (6 bases). CDR3 length: 13 residues. Between the trimmed V and J ends, which lost 9 bases and 4 bases, there was a span of 14 bases. The CDR3 sequence is CASSAGRADTQYF. CDR3 DNA sequence: TGTGCCAGTAGTGCGGGAAGAGCAGATACGCAGTATTTT.

The rearrangement uses TRBV27 and TRBJ2-1; a possible D gene is TRBD1 (6 bases). CDR1 MNHEY and CDR2 SMNVEV come from the germline V gene (reference sequence). The CDR3 runs to 15 residues. The V end lost 2 bases, the J end lost 6 bases, and 14 bases lay between the germline ends. The CDR3 region has the DNA TGTGCCAGCAGTTTACGGCAGGGGTTCTGCAATGAGCAGTTCTTC. Translated: CASSLRQGFCNEQFF.

There are a few counts of this clonotype. This sequence joins TRBV10-3 and TRBJ2-7, with a possible D match to TRBD1 (5 bases). Trimming left V 4 bases short and J 0 bases short, with 10 bases between. The CDR3 runs to 14 residues. Per the germline V gene, CDR1 is ENHRY and CDR2 is SYGVKD. CDR3 in amino acids: CAISGDSNSYEQYF. The CDR3 DNA reads TGTGCCATCAGTGGAGACAGCAACTCCTACGAGCAGTACTTC.

The genes are TRBV12-5 and TRBJ2-3; 8 positions agree with TRBD2. V trimming: 6 bases; J trimming: 5 bases; junction bases outside the gene matches: 10. Germline V CDR1 and CDR2: LGHNT, FRNRAP. The CDR3 length is 15 residues. CDR3 coding DNA: TGTGCTAGTGGGTTACGGGGGGGCGGGAGAGATACGCAGTATTTT. Amino acid sequence: CASGLRGGGRDTQYF.

This chain connects TRBV29-1 to TRBJ2-1; 11 nucleotides align to TRBD2. The V segment lost 6 bases and the J segment 4 bases; nucleotides outside the gene matches: 5. CDR1 and CDR2 (germline): SQVTM, ANQGSEA. The CDR3 covers 14 residues. The CDR3 DNA is TGCAGCGTCCCTACTAGCGGGAGATACAATGAGCAGTTCTTC. This gives the protein CSVPTSGRYNEQFF.

This clonotype was recorded a few times. J is TRBJ2-1 and V is TRBV4-1, with D perhaps matching TRBD1 (6 bases). The CDR3 has 15 residues. V lost 5 bases and J 6 bases, leaving 17 bases between the germline ends. The V gene's germline CDR1 is MGHRA and CDR2 YSYEKL. CDR3 nucleotide sequence: TGCGCCAGCAGCAACAGGGTTAGTTTCCTCAATGAGCAGTTCTTC. Translation gives CASSNRVSFLNEQFF.

CDR3 DNA sequence: TGTGCCAGCAGCTTAGATGGGGGGGGCCGGGATGTGCAGTTCTTC. The encoded protein is CASSLDGGGRDVQFF. The chain uses TRBV11-2 and TRBJ2-1, with D possibly being TRBD2 (7 bases). Germline V gene sequence: CDR1 SGHAT, CDR2 FQNNGV. V was cut by 0 bases and J by 12 bases, with 18 bases left in between. The CDR3 extends over 15 amino acids.

The chain has TRBV4-3 and TRBJ2-3, with TRBD2 matching over 12 bases. This CDR3 is built from 18 residues. CDR1 LGHNA and CDR2 YSLEER come from the germline V gene. The V and J ends lost 4 bases and 5 bases, in that order; junction bases with no gene match: 13. CDR3 loop: CASSPSRTSGVLRDTQYF. DNA of the CDR3: TGCGCCAGCAGCCCCTCCCGGACTAGCGGGGTGTTGCGAGATACGCAGTATTTT.

The rearrangement uses TRBV7-9 and TRBJ2-7; TRBD2 might be the D (5 bases). V was pared by 3 bases and J by 4 bases, with 10 bases between. Per the germline V gene, CDR1 is SEHNR and CDR2 is FQNEAQ (reference sequence). The length of the CDR3 is 13 residues. CDR3 in DNA: TGTGCCAGCAGCTTGAGGGAATCGTACGAGCAGTACTTC. Residues: CASSLRESYEQYF.

The gene calls are TRBV12-3 or TRBV12-4 and TRBJ1-6; no reliable D call. With 6 bases removed from V and 4 bases from J, the gap between germline ends came to 19 bases. The CDR3 consists of 17 residues. CDR3 sequence reads: CASRRITDTEYNSPLHF. The CDR3 coding sequence is TGTGCCAGCAGACGCATTACTGACACAGAATATAATTCACCCCTCCACTTT.

This clonotype was counted a few times. The chain carries TRBV20-1 and TRBJ2-1; D uncertain. The J call is doubtful: the DNA matches TRBJ2-7 better. The CDR3 spans 14 residues. CDR1 and CDR2 (germline): DFQATT, SNEGSKA (reference sequence). The CDR3 region is CSARDSARYNEQYF. DNA for the CDR3: TGCAGTGCTAGAGATTCAGCCAGGTACAACGAGCAGTACTTC.

The chain recombines TRBV6-5 with TRBJ2-7; no firm D call. There are 13 residues in the CDR3. From germline, CDR1 is MNHEY and CDR2 SVGAGI. V was shortened by 0 bases and J by 3 bases, with 6 bases between the two germline ends. The CDR3 is CASSYSRYYEQYF. The CDR3 DNA is TGTGCCAGCAGTTACTCCAGGTACTACGAGCAGTACTTC.

This clonotype was found a few times. This chain joins TRBV20-1 and TRBJ1-1; weak D call: TRBD1 (6 bases). Germline CDR1 reads DFQATT; CDR2 reads SNEGSKA (reference sequence). The V gene lost 3 bases and the J gene lost 4 bases, with 15 bases spanning the gap. The CDR3 spans 14 residues. CDR3 amino acids: CSASSQGQVTEAFF. The CDR3 region has the DNA TGCAGTGCTAGCTCGCAGGGGCAGGTCACTGAAGCTTTCTTT.

Ten or more counts support this clonotype. The V call is TRBV9, the J call TRBJ2-1, with D perhaps TRBD2 (6 bases). The CDR3 totals 14 residues. CDR1 is SGDLS and CDR2 is YYNGEE in the germline V gene. Trimming shortened V by 3 bases and J by 5 bases, and 12 bases separated the two germline ends. The CDR3 DNA is TGTGCCAGCAGCGCGCGGGGACGTGACAATGAGCAGTTCTTC. It specifies CASSARGRDNEQFF. The entire variable domain, with the rest obtained from reference TRBV9 and TRBJ2-1, is as follows: DSGVTQTPKHLITATGQRVTLRCSPRSGDLSVYWYQQSLDQGLQFLIQYYNGEERAKGNILERFSAQQFPDLHSELNLSSLELGDSALYFCASSARGRDNEQFFGPGTRLTVL.

This clonotype was counted only a few times. The chain employs TRBV7-9 and TRBJ2-3; possible D gene TRBD2, 5 bases. The CDR3 loop spans 18 amino acids. The germline gives CDR1 SEHNR, CDR2 FQNEAQ (reference sequence). Trimming took off 3 bases at V and 1 base at J, with 20 bases between the two ends. The CDR3 protein is CASSFRGLLRTGTDTQYF. CDR3 bases: TGTGCCAGCAGCTTCCGGGGTTTGCTACGGACGGGCACAGATACGCAGTATTTT.

This clonotype has only a few counts. V usage is TRBV6-1 and J usage is TRBJ1-1; D gene unclear. Germline V gene sequence: CDR1 MNHNS, CDR2 SASEGT. CDR3 length: 16 amino acids. V shed 1 base and J shed 3 bases, with 15 bases lying between them. CDR3 loop: CASSEDRRTYDTEAFF. CDR3 coding DNA: TGTGCCAGCAGTGAAGATCGACGGACGTACGACACTGAAGCTTTCTTT.

The V and J genes are TRBV3-1 and TRBJ2-3, with D tentatively TRBD1 or TRBD2 (5 bases each). CDR3 length: 16 amino acids. V was cut by 3 bases and J by 8 bases, with 21 bases left in between. From germline, CDR1 is LGHDT and CDR2 YNNKEL (reference sequence). CDR3 sequence: CASSQGDLNLVGTQYF. The CDR3 bases are TGTGCCAGCAGCCAGGGGGACCTTAATCTGGTTGGTACGCAGTATTTT.

This clonotype has more than one count but fewer than ten. The chain links TRBV20-1 to TRBJ1-1, with D possibly being TRBD1 (5 bases). The CDR3 sequence is 12 residues long. The V gene's germline CDR1 is DFQATT and CDR2 SNEGSKA (reference sequence). V lost 4 bases and J 4 bases, leaving 10 bases between the germline ends. CDR3 loop: CSAKPGPTEAFF. The CDR3 nucleotides are TGCAGTGCTAAACCAGGGCCCACTGAAGCTTTCTTT.

CDR3 protein: CASSETAGAPNYNEQFF. Here the CDR3 DNA reads TGCGCCAGCAGCGAGACCGCGGGGGCCCCTAACTACAATGAGCAGTTCTTC. The chain employs TRBV5-1 and TRBJ2-1, with D possibly being TRBD2 (7 bases). The ends were cut back, 4 bases at V and 3 bases at J, with 20 bases in the middle. Germline V gene lookup returns CDR1 SGHRS and CDR2 YFSETQ. The CDR3 length is 17 residues.

At least ten counts were recorded for this clonotype. This rearrangement joins TRBV4-3 to TRBJ1-2, with D perhaps TRBD1 (5 bases). The CDR3 extends over 14 amino acids. Germline lookup yields CDR1 LGHNA and CDR2 YSLEER. V shed 0 bases and J shed 8 bases, with 13 bases lying between them. CDR3 sequence (DNA): TGCGCCAGCAGCCAAGATGGGCAGGGTCTCGGCTACACCTTC. Encoded protein: CASSQDGQGLGYTF.